The clone carrying this T cell receptor beta chain has more than one count but fewer than ten. The data are from a study of identical twins. One entry per CDR3 protein results from TCRdb running MiXCR on the 5' RACE reads. In the table there are 510,000 or so distinct CDR3 sequences, 12% to 15% of which are singletons. Trimming removed 4 bases at V and 3 bases at J, with 11 bases between. The V gene's germline CDR1 is SGHRS and CDR2 YFSETQ. The CDR3 spans 14 residues. The same data also went into a second study, on yellow fever vaccine responses in identical twins.

V usage is TRBV5-1 and J usage is TRBJ1-3; D not certain. Sequenced input: CD4+ T cells sorted from blood. This receptor was identified in a woman aged 18-35 years in good health. The CDR3 coding sequence is TGCGCCAGCAGCCTACTGTCGGGTGGAAACACCATATATTTT. This sequence encodes CASSLLSGGNTIYF.